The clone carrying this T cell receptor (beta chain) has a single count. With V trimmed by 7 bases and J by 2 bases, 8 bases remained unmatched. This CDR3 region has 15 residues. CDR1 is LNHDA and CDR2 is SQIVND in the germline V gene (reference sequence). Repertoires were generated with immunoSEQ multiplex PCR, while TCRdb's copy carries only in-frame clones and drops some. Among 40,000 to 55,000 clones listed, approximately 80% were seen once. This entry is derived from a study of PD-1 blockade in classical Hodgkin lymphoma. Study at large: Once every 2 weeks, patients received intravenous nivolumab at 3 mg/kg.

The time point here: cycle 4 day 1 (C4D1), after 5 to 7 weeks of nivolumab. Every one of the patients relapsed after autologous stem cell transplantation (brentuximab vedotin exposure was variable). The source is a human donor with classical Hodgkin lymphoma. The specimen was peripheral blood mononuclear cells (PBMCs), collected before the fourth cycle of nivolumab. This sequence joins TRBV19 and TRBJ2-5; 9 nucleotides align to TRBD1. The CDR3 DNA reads TGTGCCAGTAAAAAGACGGGACAGGGACAAGAGACCCAGTACTTC. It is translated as CASKKTGQGQETQYF.